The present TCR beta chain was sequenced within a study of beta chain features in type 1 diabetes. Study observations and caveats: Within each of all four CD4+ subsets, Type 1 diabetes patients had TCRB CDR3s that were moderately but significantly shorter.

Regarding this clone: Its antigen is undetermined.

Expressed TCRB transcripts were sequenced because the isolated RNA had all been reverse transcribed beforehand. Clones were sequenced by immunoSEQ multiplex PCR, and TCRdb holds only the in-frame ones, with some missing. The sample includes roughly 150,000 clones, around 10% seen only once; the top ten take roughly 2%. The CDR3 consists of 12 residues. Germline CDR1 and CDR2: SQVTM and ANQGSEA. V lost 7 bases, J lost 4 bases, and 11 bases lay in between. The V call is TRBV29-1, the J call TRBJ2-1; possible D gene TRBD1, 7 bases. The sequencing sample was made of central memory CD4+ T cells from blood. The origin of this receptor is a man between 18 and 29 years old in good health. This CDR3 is CSGGTAYNEQFF. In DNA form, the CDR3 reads TGCAGCGGCGGGACAGCTTACAATGAGCAGTTCTTC.